Described below is a single T cell receptor beta chain sequence and its context. These data originate in a study of cytomegalovirus exposure and HLA in healthy donors. A multiplex PCR was run with 60 Vbeta primers and 13 Jbeta primers. Generated by immunoSEQ multiplex PCR, the TCRdb table keeps only in-frame clones and is missing some. The table records approximately 130,000 clones, 76% of them present only once. The specimen was PBMCs. This clonotype was sampled from a female donor in good health and CMV-seropositive.

The CDR3 here is CASSSTGRFPEAFF. CDR3 in DNA: TGTGCCAGCAGCTCAACAGGGCGATTCCCTGAAGCTTTCTTT. The V and J genes are TRBV11-2 and TRBJ1-1, with a weak D call TRBD1 (6 bases). CDR1 is SGHAT and CDR2 is FQNNGV in the germline V gene. This CDR3 spans 14 amino acids. Trimming pared 4 bases from V and 6 bases from J, leaving 15 bases between.